This entry is about one TCR beta chain. Its antigen is undetermined. The data stem from a study of cytomegalovirus exposure and HLA in healthy donors. Overall study: From donors who were HLA-typed, an early data release held approximately 91 million unique TCRs. Study-wide findings and caveats: Through in vitro validation, three CMV-associated chains were shown to be specific for CMV antigens. The authors enumerated 150 to 200 TCR beta chains as linked to cytomegalovirus.

This PCR relied on a set of 60 Vbeta primers and 13 Jbeta primers. The assay was immunoSEQ multiplex PCR, and TCRdb's table has in-frame clones only and misses some. The table lists some 170,000 clones, almost 80% of them singletons. The TCR was taken from a man between 35 and 55 years old in good health and CMV-seropositive. Sequencing was done on a sample of PBMCs.

Here the CDR3 reads CASSHVLAGGPRFNEQYF. The CDR3 bases are TGCGCCAGCAGCCATGTACTAGCGGGAGGGCCTCGTTTTAACGAGCAGTACTTC. The gene calls are TRBV4-1 and TRBJ2-7; 13 bases agree with TRBD2. CDR3 length: 18 residues. Germline CDR1 MGHRA, CDR2 YSYEKL. The junction had 13 bases not matched to a gene; V was cut back by 3 bases and J by 5 bases.